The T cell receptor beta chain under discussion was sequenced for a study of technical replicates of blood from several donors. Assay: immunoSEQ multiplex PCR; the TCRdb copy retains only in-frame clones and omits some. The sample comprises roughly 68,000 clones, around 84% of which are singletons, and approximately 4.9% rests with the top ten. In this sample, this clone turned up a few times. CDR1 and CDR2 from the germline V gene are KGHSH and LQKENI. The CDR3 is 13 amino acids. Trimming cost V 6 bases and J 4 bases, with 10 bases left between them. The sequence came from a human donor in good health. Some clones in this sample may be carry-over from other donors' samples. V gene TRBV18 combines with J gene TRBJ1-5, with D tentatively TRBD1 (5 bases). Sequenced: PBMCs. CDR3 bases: TGTGCCAGCTCCCCCGACAGAAATCAGCCCCAGCATTTT. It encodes CASSPDRNQPQHF.